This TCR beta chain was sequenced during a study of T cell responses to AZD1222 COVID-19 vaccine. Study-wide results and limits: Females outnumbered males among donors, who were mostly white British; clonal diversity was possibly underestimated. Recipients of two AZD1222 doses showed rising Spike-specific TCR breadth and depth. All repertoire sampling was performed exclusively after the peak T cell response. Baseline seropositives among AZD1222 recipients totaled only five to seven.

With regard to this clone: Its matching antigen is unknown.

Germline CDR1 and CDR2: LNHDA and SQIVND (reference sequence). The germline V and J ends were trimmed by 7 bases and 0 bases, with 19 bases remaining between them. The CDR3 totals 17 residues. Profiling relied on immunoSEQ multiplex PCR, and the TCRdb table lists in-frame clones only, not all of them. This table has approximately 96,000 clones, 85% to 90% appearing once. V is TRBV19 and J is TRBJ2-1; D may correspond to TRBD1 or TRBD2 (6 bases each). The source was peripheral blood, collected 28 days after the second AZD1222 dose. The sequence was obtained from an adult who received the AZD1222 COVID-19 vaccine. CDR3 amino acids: CASKGGSGTVSYNEQFF. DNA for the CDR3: TGTGCCAGTAAAGGGGGGTCGGGGACTGTCTCCTACAATGAGCAGTTCTTC.